The 2 T cell receptor beta chains presented below share a single source sample, sequenced in a study of cytomegalovirus exposure and HLA in healthy donors. The PCR was carried out with 60 Vbeta primers and 13 Jbeta primers. Sequencing was performed with immunoSEQ multiplex PCR; in TCRdb, only in-frame clones are kept and a portion is missing. This table has 150,000 to 200,000 clones, approximately 80% appearing once. The specimen sequenced was PBMCs. The source is a male donor in good health and CMV-seronegative.

This clone was recorded a few times. The CDR3 DNA is TGTGCCAGCAGCCCTTCTCTCAATCAGCCCCAGCATTTT. Amino acids: CASSPSLNQPQHF. The V call is TRBV11-2, the J call TRBJ1-5, with unresolved D. The germline CDR1 and CDR2 sequences are SGHAT and FQNNGV. This CDR3 is built from 13 residues. V was cut by 5 bases and J by 3 bases, with 8 bases left in between.

The J gene is TRBJ1-1, the V gene TRBV9, with D perhaps TRBD1 (5 bases). V lost 0 bases to trimming and J lost 10 bases, with 13 bases between them. Germline V gene sequence: CDR1 SGDLS, CDR2 YYNGEE. The CDR3 has 13 amino acids. The chain's CDR3 is CASSVEQRGGAFF. DNA for the CDR3: TGTGCCAGCAGCGTAGAACAGCGGGGGGGAGCTTTCTTT.